These 20 T cell receptor beta chains were sequenced from one sample in a study of blood T cell repertoires in COVID-19. Method: immunoSEQ multiplex PCR; TCRdb's copy keeps in-frame clones and lacks some. Here the sample spans some 100,000 clones, around 90% being singletons. Sequenced material: peripheral blood. These receptors originate from a woman aged 55-69 years with acute or convalescent COVID-19.

V gene TRBV28 combines with J gene TRBJ1-1; D might be TRBD1 (5 bases). The CDR3 is made up of 12 amino acids. Germline assignment: CDR1 MDHEN and CDR2 SYDVKM. With 6 bases removed from V and 4 bases from J, the gap between germline ends came to 9 bases. This CDR3 reads CASRSGGTEAFF. As DNA, the CDR3 is TGTGCCAGCAGGTCGGGGGGCACTGAAGCTTTCTTT.

The chain has TRBV6-5 and TRBJ2-1; D unresolved. In germline, CDR1 is MNHEY, CDR2 SVGAGI. The CDR3 contains 13 residues. V was trimmed by 8 bases and J by 5 bases, leaving 13 bases between them. The CDR3 sequence: CASVERWNNEQFF. As DNA, the CDR3 is TGTGCCAGCGTGGAGCGCTGGAACAATGAGCAGTTCTTC.

This chain links TRBV5-1 with TRBJ2-7; D may be TRBD1 (5 bases). Germline V gene sequence: CDR1 SGHRS, CDR2 YFSETQ. V gave up 0 bases and J gave up 6 bases, with 22 bases separating them. The CDR3 sequence is 17 residues long. The CDR3 region is CASSLALPTGSQGEQYF. In DNA, the CDR3 is TGCGCCAGCAGCTTGGCCCTTCCTACAGGTTCCCAGGGCGAGCAGTACTTC.

J is TRBJ2-3 and V is TRBV2; TRBD2 matches at 10 bases. Germline V gene data show CDR1 as SNHLY and CDR2 as FYNNEI. The CDR3 spans 15 residues. Trimming at V came to 3 bases and at J to 3 bases, leaving 3 bases not matched to a gene. Written as DNA, the CDR3 is TGTGCCAGCAGTGAGTCAGCGGGAGGGACAGATACGCAGTATTTT. It codes for CASSESAGGTDTQYF. Together with reference TRBV2 and TRBJ2-3, the CDR3 gives the full variable domain: EPEVTQTPSHQVTQMGQEVILRCVPISNHLYFYWYRQILGQKVEFLVSFYNNEISEKSEIFDDQFSVERPDGSNFTLKIRSTKLEDSAMYFCASSESAGGTDTQYFGPGTRLTVL.

The CDR3 DNA sequence: TGTGCCATCAGTGGCAGCGTGAACACTGAAGCTTTCTTT. This gives the protein CAISGSVNTEAFF. The rearrangement uses TRBV10-3 and TRBJ1-1; D is unresolved. V lost 4 bases and J lost 0, with 6 bases in between. This CDR3 has 13 residues. Germline V gene lookup returns CDR1 ENHRY and CDR2 SYGVKD.

This chain uses TRBV11-3 with TRBJ2-2; D call uncertain. The germline CDR1 and CDR2 sequences are SGHNT and YENEEA. The V gene lost 10 bases and the J gene lost 2 bases, with 5 bases spanning the gap. The CDR3 has 11 amino acids. The CDR3 DNA reads as TGTGCCATTGTAAACACCGGGGAGCTGTTTTTT. It encodes CAIVNTGELFF. Using reference TRBV11-3 and TRBJ2-2 for the parts outside the CDR3, the full variable domain is EAGVVQSPRYKIIEKKQPVAFWCNPISGHNTLYWYLQNLGQGPELLIRYENEEAVDDSQLPKDRFSAERLKGVDSTLKIQPAELGDSAVYLCAIVNTGELFFGEGSRLTVL.

V usage is TRBV28 and J usage is TRBJ2-3, with D unclear. V gave up 5 bases and J gave up 7 bases, with 10 bases separating them. CDR1 and CDR2 from the germline V gene are MDHEN and SYDVKM. This CDR3 contains 12 residues. The CDR3, as DNA: TGTGCCAGCAGTACTACACCGAATACGCAGTATTTT. This encodes CASSTTPNTQYF.

The DNA of the CDR3 is TGTGCCAGCAGTTGGGCGGGACTAGCGGAGGACAATGAGCAGTTCTTC. Its protein product is CASSWAGLAEDNEQFF. The chain has TRBV28 and TRBJ2-1; 11 bases map to TRBD2. The CDR3 spans 16 residues. Germline V lookup: CDR1 MDHEN, CDR2 SYDVKM. The ends lost 4 bases at V and 5 bases at J; junction bases unmatched: 7.

This chain links TRBV18 with TRBJ2-2; TRBD1 agrees at 8 bases. CDR1 is KGHSH and CDR2 is LQKENI in the germline V gene. Unmatched junction bases numbered 13, after V lost 6 bases and J lost 7 bases. This CDR3 region has 16 residues. In DNA form, the CDR3 reads TGTGCCAGCTCCACCCAGGGGGCGCCGATTGGCGGGGAGCTGTTTTTT. The encoded protein is CASSTQGAPIGGELFF.

The gene calls are TRBV6-1 and TRBJ1-5, with TRBD1 as a possible D gene (5 bases). Between the trimmed V and J ends, which lost 1 base and 9 bases, there was a span of 10 bases. The germline CDR1 and CDR2 sequences are MNHNS and SASEGT. This CDR3 region has 13 residues. CDR3 DNA sequence: TGTGCCAGCAGTGAAGGGGACTCTGCGCCCCAGCATTTT. Translation gives CASSEGDSAPQHF.

This clone showed up just a few times. This chain links TRBV29-1 with TRBJ2-5, with 9 bases matching TRBD1. There are 16 residues in the CDR3. The V gene's germline CDR1 is SQVTM and CDR2 ANQGSEA. V shed 1 base and J 9 bases; nucleotides not matched to a gene: 15. The CDR3 region has the DNA TGCAGCGTTGAAGCCCGGAAGGGACAGGGCCTTGGGGCCCAGTACTTC. It codes for CSVEARKGQGLGAQYF.

This chain links TRBV20-1 with TRBJ2-1, with D uncertain. V was shortened by 6 bases and J by 9 bases, with 12 bases between the two germline ends. This CDR3 is built from 11 residues. CDR1 and CDR2 from the germline V gene are DFQATT and SNEGSKA (reference sequence). The CDR3 DNA reads TGCAGTGCCATTAATCTCGGTGAGCAGTTCTTC. Translating gives CSAINLGEQFF.

The V and J genes are TRBV18 and TRBJ1-1; D possibly corresponds to TRBD1 (5 bases). The V end was cut by 2 bases, the J end by 0 bases, with 10 bases between. Looked up from germline, CDR1 is KGHSH and CDR2 is LQKENI. This CDR3 comprises 15 residues. The CDR3 DNA reads as TGTGCCAGCTCACCAGGGGCTGGACTGAACACTGAAGCTTTCTTT. Translating gives CASSPGAGLNTEAFF.

The chain combines TRBV4-1 with TRBJ2-1; 8 bases match TRBD2. The trim removed 4 bases at V and 4 bases at J, leaving 15 bases unmatched. The CDR3 totals 18 residues. Germline CDR1 reads MGHRA; CDR2 reads YSYEKL. CDR3 residues: CASSLSWGAGEGYNEQFF. The CDR3 region has the DNA TGCGCCAGCAGCCTCTCCTGGGGAGCGGGAGAAGGGTACAATGAGCAGTTCTTC.

The genes are TRBV7-9 and TRBJ1-5, with D perhaps TRBD1 (5 bases). This CDR3 spans 12 amino acids. In germline, CDR1 is SEHNR, CDR2 FQNEAQ (reference sequence). V lost 9 bases, J lost 8 bases, and 14 bases lay in between. CDR3 region: CASQKGLEPQHF. The CDR3, as DNA: TGTGCCAGTCAAAAGGGGCTTGAGCCCCAGCATTTT. Variable domain in full (rest from reference TRBV7-9 and TRBJ1-5): DTGVSQNPRHKITKRGQNVTFRCDPISEHNRLYWYRQTLGQGPEFLTYFQNEAQLEKSRLLSDRFSAERPKGSFSTLEIQRTEQGDSAMYLCASQKGLEPQHFGDGTRLSIL.

This rearrangement joins TRBV28 to TRBJ1-1; D perhaps matches TRBD1 (5 bases). The V and J ends lost 5 bases and 0 bases respectively, with 10 bases between them. Germline CDR1 and CDR2: MDHEN and SYDVKM. This CDR3 contains 14 residues. In nucleotides, the CDR3 is TGTGCCAGCAGTCCGGGGGACTTGAACACTGAAGCTTTCTTT. Its protein product is CASSPGDLNTEAFF.

CDR3 sequence (DNA): TGTGCCAGCAGCTTAGGGGCAGTCCTGAACACTGAAGCTTTCTTT. Translating it yields CASSLGAVLNTEAFF. The chain joins TRBV7-9 to TRBJ1-1; D remains unclear. The CDR3 is 15 residues long. Trimming cost V 1 base and J 0 bases, with 9 bases left between them. Germline loops: CDR1 SEHNR, CDR2 FQNEAQ (reference sequence).

The chain links TRBV6-5 to TRBJ2-5, with TRBD2 matching over 9 bases. V shed 6 bases, J shed 4 bases, and the junction held 6 bases outside the gene matches. The CDR3 has 14 amino acids. The germline V gene encodes CDR1 MNHEY and CDR2 SVGAGI. The CDR3 DNA reads as TGTGCCAGCAGCCCCTGGACTAGCGCAGAGACCCAGTACTTC. Translation gives CASSPWTSAETQYF.

The genes are TRBV5-1 and TRBJ2-5; 12 bases agree with TRBD2. Germline values: CDR1 SGHRS, CDR2 YFSETQ. J was trimmed by 6 bases and V by 0 bases; bases with no gene match: 3. The CDR3 length is 15 residues. The CDR3 region is CASSLATSGRKTQYF. The CDR3 nucleotides read TGCGCCAGCAGCTTGGCGACTAGCGGGAGAAAGACCCAGTACTTC. Full variable domain (rest looked up from reference TRBV5-1 and TRBJ2-5): KAGVTQTPRYLIKTRGQQVTLSCSPISGHRSVSWYQQTPGQGLQFLFEYFSETQRNKGNFPGRFSGRQFSNSRSEMNVSTLELGDSALYLCASSLATSGRKTQYFGPGTRLLVL.

DNA for the CDR3: TGTGCCAGCAGTGGGGGGGTGAACACTGAAGCTTTCTTT. The encoded protein is CASSGGVNTEAFF. The J gene is TRBJ1-1, the V gene TRBV11-1, with D tentatively TRBD1 (5 bases). The CDR3 sequence is 13 residues long. The V end was cut by 6 bases, the J end by 0 bases, with 8 bases between. Germline V gives CDR1 SGHAT, CDR2 FQDESV (reference sequence).